This record looks at one T cell receptor (beta chain) sequence and its context. 13 Jbeta primers and 60 Vbeta primers were used for the PCR. Sequenced by immunoSEQ multiplex PCR; TCRdb stores in-frame clones only, minus some. Found here are under 250,000 clones, roughly 85% of them singletons; the top ten hold over 1.5%. The data were taken from a study of cytomegalovirus exposure and HLA in healthy donors. The clonotype comes from a male donor in good health and CMV-seronegative. Sequencing was done on a sample of PBMCs.

The CDR3 spells CASSSPSYEQYF. In DNA, the CDR3 is TGTGCCAGCAGTTCCCCTTCCTACGAGCAGTACTTC. The V call is TRBV27, the J call TRBJ2-5, with D unclear. The last part of the DNA fits TRBJ2-7 better; the J call may be wrong. CDR1 and CDR2 from the germline V gene are MNHEY and SMNVEV (reference sequence). This CDR3 spans 12 amino acids.